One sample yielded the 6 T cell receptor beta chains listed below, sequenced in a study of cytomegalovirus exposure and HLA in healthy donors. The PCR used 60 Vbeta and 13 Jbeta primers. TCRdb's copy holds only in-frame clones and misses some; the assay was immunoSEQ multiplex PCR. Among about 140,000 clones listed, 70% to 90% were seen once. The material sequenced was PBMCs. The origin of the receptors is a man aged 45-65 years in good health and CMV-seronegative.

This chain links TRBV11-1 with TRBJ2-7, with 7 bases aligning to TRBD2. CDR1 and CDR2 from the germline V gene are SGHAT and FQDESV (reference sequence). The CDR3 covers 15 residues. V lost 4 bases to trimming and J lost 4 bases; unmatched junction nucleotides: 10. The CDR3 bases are TGTGCCAGCAGCTCCCAGCGCGGGAGTCATTACGAGCAGTACTTC. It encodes CASSSQRGSHYEQYF. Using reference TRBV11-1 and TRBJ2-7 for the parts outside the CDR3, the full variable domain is EAEVAQSPRYKITEKSQAVAFWCDPISGHATLYWYRQILGQGPELLVQFQDESVVDDSQLPKDRFSAERLKGVDSTLKIQPAELGDSAMYLCASSSQRGSHYEQYFGPGTRLTVT.

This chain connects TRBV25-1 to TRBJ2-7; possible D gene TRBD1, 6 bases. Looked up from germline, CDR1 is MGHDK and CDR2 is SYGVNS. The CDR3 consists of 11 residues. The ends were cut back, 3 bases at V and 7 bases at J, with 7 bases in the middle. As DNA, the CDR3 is TGTGCCAGCAGTGAGGGGGCTGAGCAGTACTTC. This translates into CASSEGAEQYF.

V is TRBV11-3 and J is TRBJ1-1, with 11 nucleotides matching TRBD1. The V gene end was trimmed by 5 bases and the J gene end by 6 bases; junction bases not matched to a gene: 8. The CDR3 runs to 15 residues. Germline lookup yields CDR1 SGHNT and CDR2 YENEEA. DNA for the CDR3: TGTGCCAGCAGCCTCGAGGGACAGGGGGGCTCTGAAGCTTTCTTT. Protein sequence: CASSLEGQGGSEAFF.

CDR3 sequence: CASSQDRDTEAFF. CDR3 in DNA: TGTGCCAGCAGCCAAGACAGGGACACTGAAGCTTTCTTT. The genes are TRBV7-2 and TRBJ1-1; TRBD1 matches 7 bases. This CDR3 has 13 amino acids. The germline V gene encodes CDR1 SGHTA and CDR2 FQGNSA. J was trimmed by 3 bases and V by 5 bases; bases with no gene match: 3.

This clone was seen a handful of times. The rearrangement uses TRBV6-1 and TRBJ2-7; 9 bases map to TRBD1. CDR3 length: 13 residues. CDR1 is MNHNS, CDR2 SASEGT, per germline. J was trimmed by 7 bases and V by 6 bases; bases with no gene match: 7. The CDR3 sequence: CASRRDREGEQYF. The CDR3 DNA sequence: TGTGCCAGCAGGCGGGACAGGGAGGGGGAGCAGTACTTC.

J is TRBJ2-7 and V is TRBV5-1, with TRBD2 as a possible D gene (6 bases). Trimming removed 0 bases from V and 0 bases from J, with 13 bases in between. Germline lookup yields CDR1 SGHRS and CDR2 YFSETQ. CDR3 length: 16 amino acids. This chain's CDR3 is CASSLDGGVSSYEQYF. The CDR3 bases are TGCGCCAGCAGCTTGGATGGCGGGGTAAGCTCCTACGAGCAGTACTTC.